The TCR beta chain described here comes from a study of blood T cell repertoires in COVID-19. Study in general: The United States, Italy and Spain supplied acute and convalescent COVID-19 samples.

Germline V gene data show CDR1 as SEHNR and CDR2 as FQNEAQ (reference sequence). V lost 5 bases, J lost 6 bases, and 10 bases stayed unmatched. The CDR3 sequence is 14 residues long. Authors' data handling: Amplification of reference gene primers was used by the study to estimate nucleated cell counts. Sequenced by immunoSEQ multiplex PCR; TCRdb stores in-frame clones only, minus some. The D gene and trimming were derived from the DNA, and the V and J assignments and clone size from that table. Of under 550,000 clones listed, 85% to 90% are singletons. Seattle's enrolled individuals joined amid active infection and were then monitored longitudinally.

The sequenced material came from peripheral blood. The clonotype comes from a man between 18 and 35 years old with COVID-19, enrolled during active disease. The chain carries TRBV7-9 and TRBJ2-7; 7 bases are a match to TRBD1. The CDR3 here is CASSPGQVGFEQYF. CDR3 bases: TGTGCCAGCAGCCCCGGACAGGTTGGGTTCGAGCAGTACTTC.